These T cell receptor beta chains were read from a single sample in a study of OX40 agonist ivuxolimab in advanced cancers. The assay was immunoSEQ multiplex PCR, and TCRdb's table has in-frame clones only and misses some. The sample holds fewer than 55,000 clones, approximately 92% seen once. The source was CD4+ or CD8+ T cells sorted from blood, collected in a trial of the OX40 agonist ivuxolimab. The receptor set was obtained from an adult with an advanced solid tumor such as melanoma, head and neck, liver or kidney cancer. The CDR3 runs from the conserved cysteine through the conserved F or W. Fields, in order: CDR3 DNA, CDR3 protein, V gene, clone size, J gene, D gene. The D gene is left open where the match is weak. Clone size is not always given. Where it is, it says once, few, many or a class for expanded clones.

DNA: TGTGCCTGGACCCCAATGGGGCTAGCGGGGACCGGGGAGCTGTTTTTT
CDR3: CAWTPMGLAGTGELFF
V: TRBV30
size: -
J: TRBJ2-2
D: TRBD2

DNA: TGTGCCAGCAGCGAGGACAGGGGGAGCTTTGAAGCTTTCTTT
CDR3: CASSEDRGSFEAFF
V: TRBV28
size: -
J: TRBJ1-1
D: TRBD1

DNA: TGTGCCATCAGTGAGTCGAAGAACCAAGAGACCCAGTACTTC
CDR3: CAISESKNQETQYF
V: TRBV10-3
size: -
J: TRBJ2-5
D: -

DNA: TGTGCCAGCAGCTTAGGGGGACTAGCGGGAGCTGGAGAGACCCAGTACTTC
CDR3: CASSLGGLAGAGETQYF
V: TRBV7-2
size: -
J: TRBJ2-5
D: TRBD2

DNA: TGTGCCAGCAGTGTCGGCGGAGCCTACGAGCAGTACTTC
CDR3: CASSVGGAYEQYF
V: TRBV6-1
size: -
J: TRBJ2-7
D: -

DNA: TGCGCCAGCAGCTCGAGCAGGGCGCGGAACACCGGGGAGCTGTTTTTT
CDR3: CASSSSRARNTGELFF
V: TRBV5-1
size: -
J: TRBJ2-2
D: -

DNA: TGTGCCAGCAGCGCCGGGACAGGGGGAGGCGATGAGCAGTTCTTC
CDR3: CASSAGTGGGDEQFF
V: TRBV5-6
size: -
J: TRBJ2-1
D: TRBD1

DNA: TGTGCCAGCAGGGGTGGGGCGGACTCCTACAATGAGCAGTTCTTC
CDR3: CASRGGADSYNEQFF
V: TRBV6-1
size: -
J: TRBJ2-1
D: -

DNA: TGTGCCAGTAGTATGGAAGGGACAGGGAACTATGGCTACACCTTC
CDR3: CASSMEGTGNYGYTF
V: TRBV19
size: -
J: TRBJ1-2
D: TRBD1

DNA: TGTGCCAGCTCACCATACCAGGTGAACACTGAAGCTTTCTTT
CDR3: CASSPYQVNTEAFF
V: TRBV18
size: -
J: TRBJ1-1
D: -

DNA: TGTGCCAGCAGCTTAGGAACTAGCGGGAGTATCCATGAGCAGTTCTTC
CDR3: CASSLGTSGSIHEQFF
V: TRBV7-8
size: -
J: TRBJ2-1
D: TRBD2

DNA: TGTGCCAGCTCACGGGAGGGTTCCAATTCACCCCTCCACTTT
CDR3: CASSREGSNSPLHF
V: TRBV18
size: -
J: TRBJ1-6
D: -

DNA: TGTGCCAGTAGTCCGATCAGCGGGAGTGGGGAAAACATTCAGTACTTC
CDR3: CASSPISGSGENIQYF
V: TRBV19
size: -
J: TRBJ2-4
D: TRBD2

DNA: TGTGCCAGCAGCCCCCGGGACACGAACACCGGGGAGCTGTTTTTT
CDR3: CASSPRDTNTGELFF
V: TRBV7-3
size: -
J: TRBJ2-2
D: -

DNA: TGTGCCAGCTCACCTTCCCGTGGAGTCTCTGGAAACACCATATATTTT
CDR3: CASSPSRGVSGNTIYF
V: TRBV18
size: -
J: TRBJ1-3
D: -

DNA: TGTGCCAGCACCGGGGGGAGGAATGAAAAACTGTTTTTT
CDR3: CASTGGRNEKLFF
V: TRBV2
size: -
J: TRBJ1-4
D: -

DNA: TGTGCCAGCAGCCTTATGCAGGGGGCGACGGCTTTCTTT
CDR3: CASSLMQGATAFF
V: TRBV7-2
size: -
J: TRBJ1-1
D: TRBD1

DNA: TGTGCCAGCAGCCCCGCGGGGGTCTATGGCTACACCTTC
CDR3: CASSPAGVYGYTF
V: TRBV5-6
size: -
J: TRBJ1-2
D: -

DNA: TGTGCCAGCAGCTTAAGCCGGGAGTTCGCCGGGGAGCTGTTTTTT
CDR3: CASSLSREFAGELFF
V: TRBV7-2
size: -
J: TRBJ2-2
D: -

DNA: TGTGCCTGGGGAGGGGGAGTGACTAATGAAAAACTGTTTTTT
CDR3: CAWGGGVTNEKLFF
V: TRBV30
size: -
J: TRBJ1-4
D: -

DNA: TGTGCCAGTAGTAGCTACGGGATGGGCACAGATACGCAGTATTTT
CDR3: CASSSYGMGTDTQYF
V: TRBV19
size: once
J: TRBJ2-3
D: -

DNA: TGTGCCAGCAGTTACTCGGCCCGCTACGAGCAGTACTTC
CDR3: CASSYSARYEQYF
V: TRBV6-6
size: once
J: TRBJ2-7
D: -

DNA: TGCAGCGTTGGGGTAACAGATACGCAGTATTTT
CDR3: CSVGVTDTQYF
V: TRBV29-1
size: -
J: TRBJ2-3
D: -

DNA: TGTGCCTGGAGTGGACTAGCGGGAGGCACAGATACGCAGTATTTT
CDR3: CAWSGLAGGTDTQYF
V: TRBV30
size: -
J: TRBJ2-3
D: TRBD2

DNA: TGCAGCGTTGCTGGTATCGGGAACACTGAAGCTTTCTTT
CDR3: CSVAGIGNTEAFF
V: TRBV29-1
size: -
J: TRBJ1-1
D: -

DNA: TGTGCCATCAGTGAGGAGAGGGCCAACTATGGCTACACCTTC
CDR3: CAISEERANYGYTF
V: TRBV10-3
size: -
J: TRBJ1-2
D: -

DNA: TGTGCCATCAGTGAAGGAGGTAACAATCAGCCCCAGCATTTT
CDR3: CAISEGGNNQPQHF
V: TRBV10-3
size: few
J: TRBJ1-5
D: -

DNA: TGTGCCTGGAGTGTACGGGGAGCTAGCTCCTACGAGCAGTACTTC
CDR3: CAWSVRGASSYEQYF
V: TRBV30
size: -
J: TRBJ2-7
D: -

DNA: TGTGCCAGCAGCTTAGAAGCCCCGGGACAGCCTTATTTTTTT
CDR3: CASSLEAPGQPYFF
V: TRBV7-9
size: -
J: TRBJ1-4
D: TRBD1

DNA: TGTGCCAGCAGCTTATTAGCGGGGGGACCGACCGGGGAGCTGTTTTTT
CDR3: CASSLLAGGPTGELFF
V: TRBV7-6
size: -
J: TRBJ2-2
D: TRBD2

DNA: TGTGCCAGCAGCTTAGGGATGACTAGCGGGAGTTCAATCTTC
CDR3: CASSLGMTSGSSIF
V: TRBV7-9
size: few
J: TRBJ2-1
D: TRBD2

DNA: TGCGCCAGCAGCCCGGGGGACCAGCGAGGGAGAGCTGAAGCTTTCTTT
CDR3: CASSPGDQRGRAEAFF
V: TRBV5-1
size: -
J: TRBJ1-1
D: -

DNA: TGTGCCAGCAGCTCCAATTCAGGGGGCTCAGAGACCCAGTACTTC
CDR3: CASSSNSGGSETQYF
V: TRBV7-2
size: -
J: TRBJ2-5
D: TRBD1

DNA: TGTGCCAGCAGCTTAGCCCCCAACACTGAAGCTTTCTTT
CDR3: CASSLAPNTEAFF
V: TRBV11-3
size: few
J: TRBJ1-1
D: -

DNA: TGTGCCAGCTCAGGGTCTCGGGGAGGCGAGCAGTACTTC
CDR3: CASSGSRGGEQYF
V: TRBV7-9
size: -
J: TRBJ2-7
D: -

DNA: TGTGCCAGCAGTTTAAAGGGGGGCGGATACAATGAGCAGTTCTTC
CDR3: CASSLKGGGYNEQFF
V: TRBV27
size: once
J: TRBJ2-1
D: -

DNA: TGTGGTGGCGGGGCGAGCTCCTACAATGAGCAGTTCTTC
CDR3: CGGGASSYNEQFF
V: TRBV2
size: -
J: TRBJ2-1
D: -

DNA: TGTGCCAGCAGCGGCCCTGGGCCGACCGGGACTAGCGGAGAAGAGACCCAGTACTTC
CDR3: CASSGPGPTGTSGEETQYF
V: TRBV9
size: -
J: TRBJ2-5
D: TRBD2

DNA: TGCAGTGCTTACAGGGATCCTGGCTACACCTTC
CDR3: CSAYRDPGYTF
V: TRBV20-1
size: -
J: TRBJ1-2
D: -

DNA: TGTGCCAGCAGTTCGACGGGCCCTGAAGCTTTCTTT
CDR3: CASSSTGPEAFF
V: TRBV6-5
size: -
J: TRBJ1-1
D: -

DNA: TGTGCCAGCAGCTTAGGTTTCGGCAGCCGCAAGCCCCAGCATTTT
CDR3: CASSLGFGSRKPQHF
V: TRBV7-9
size: -
J: TRBJ1-5
D: -

DNA: TGTGCCTGGAGTGTAAATTTGGACACTGAAGCTTTCTTT
CDR3: CAWSVNLDTEAFF
V: TRBV30
size: -
J: TRBJ1-1
D: -